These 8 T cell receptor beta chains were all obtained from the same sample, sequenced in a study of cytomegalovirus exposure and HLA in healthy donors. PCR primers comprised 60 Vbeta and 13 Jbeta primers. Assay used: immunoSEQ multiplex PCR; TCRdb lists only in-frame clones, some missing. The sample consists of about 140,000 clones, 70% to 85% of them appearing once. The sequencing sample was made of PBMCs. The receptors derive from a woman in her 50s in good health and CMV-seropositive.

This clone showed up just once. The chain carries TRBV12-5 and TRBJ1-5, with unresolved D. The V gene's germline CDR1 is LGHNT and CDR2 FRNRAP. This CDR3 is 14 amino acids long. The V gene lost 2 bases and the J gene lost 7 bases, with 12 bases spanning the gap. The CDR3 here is CASGLLPDLQPQHF. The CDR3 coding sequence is TGTGCTAGTGGTTTGCTCCCTGACTTACAGCCCCAGCATTTT. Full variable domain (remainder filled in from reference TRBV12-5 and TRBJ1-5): DARVTQTPRHKVTEMGQEVTMRCQPILGHNTVFWYRQTMMQGLELLAYFRNRAPLDDSGMPKDRFSAEMPDATLATLKIQPSEPRDSAVYFCASGLLPDLQPQHFGDGTRLSIL.

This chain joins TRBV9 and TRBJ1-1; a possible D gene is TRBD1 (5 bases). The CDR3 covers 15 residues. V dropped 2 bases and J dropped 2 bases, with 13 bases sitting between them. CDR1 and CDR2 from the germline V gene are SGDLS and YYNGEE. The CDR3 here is CASSVHGAANTEAFF. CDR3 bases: TGTGCCAGCAGCGTTCATGGGGCCGCTAACACTGAAGCTTTCTTT.

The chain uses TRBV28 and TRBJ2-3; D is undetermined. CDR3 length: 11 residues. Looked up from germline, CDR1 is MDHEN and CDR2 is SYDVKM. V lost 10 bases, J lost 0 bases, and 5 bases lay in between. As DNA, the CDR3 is TGTGCCACCGGGAGCACAGATACGCAGTATTTT. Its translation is CATGSTDTQYF.

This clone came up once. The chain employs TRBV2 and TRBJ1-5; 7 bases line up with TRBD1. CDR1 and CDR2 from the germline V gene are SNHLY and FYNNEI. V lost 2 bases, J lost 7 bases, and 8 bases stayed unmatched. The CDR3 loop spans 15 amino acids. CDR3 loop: CASSELQGPGQPQHF. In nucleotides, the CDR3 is TGTGCCAGCAGTGAACTACAGGGGCCGGGACAGCCCCAGCATTTT. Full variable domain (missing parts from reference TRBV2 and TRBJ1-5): EPEVTQTPSHQVTQMGQEVILRCVPISNHLYFYWYRQILGQKVEFLVSFYNNEISEKSEIFDDQFSVERPDGSNFTLKIRSTKLEDSAMYFCASSELQGPGQPQHFGDGTRLSIL.

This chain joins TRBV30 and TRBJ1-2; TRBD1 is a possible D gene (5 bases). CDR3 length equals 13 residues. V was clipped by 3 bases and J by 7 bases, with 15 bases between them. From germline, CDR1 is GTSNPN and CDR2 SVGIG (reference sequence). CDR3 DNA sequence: TGTGCCTGGAGGGCCGGTGGGGGAGGTGGCTACACCTTC. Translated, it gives CAWRAGGGGGYTF.

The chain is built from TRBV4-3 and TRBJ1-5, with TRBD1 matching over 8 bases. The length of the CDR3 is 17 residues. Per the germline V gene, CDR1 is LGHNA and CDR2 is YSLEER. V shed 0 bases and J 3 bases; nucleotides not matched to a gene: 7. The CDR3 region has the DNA TGCGCCAGCAGCCAAGATTGGACAGGGAGACCCAATCAGCCCCAGCATTTT. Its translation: CASSQDWTGRPNQPQHF.

The CDR3 bases are TGCGCCAGCAGTCAATCGGCGCCCCGAAGGGACAATCCGGATGAGCAGTTCTTC. This encodes CASSQSAPRRDNPDEQFF. The chain employs TRBV23-1 and TRBJ2-1; D perhaps matches TRBD1 (6 bases). TRBV23-1 is filed as an ORF, its function uncertain. This CDR3 has 18 amino acids. V was clipped by 0 bases and J by 8 bases, with 23 bases between them.

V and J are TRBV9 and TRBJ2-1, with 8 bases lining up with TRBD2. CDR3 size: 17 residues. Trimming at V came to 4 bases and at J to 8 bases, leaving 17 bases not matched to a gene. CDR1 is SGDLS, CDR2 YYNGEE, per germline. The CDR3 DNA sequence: TGTGCCAGCAGCCTCCGGGGGGGGTTGCTGTCCGGGGATGAGCAGTTCTTC. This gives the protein CASSLRGGLLSGDEQFF.